A selection of T cell receptor beta chains follows, all from one sample in a study of T cell changes during pregnancy in multiple sclerosis. Clones were sequenced by immunoSEQ multiplex PCR, and TCRdb holds only the in-frame ones, with some missing. The sample carries around 34,000 clones, approximately 90% recorded once. The input for sequencing was CD8+ T cells from peripheral blood mononuclear cells, taken in the first trimester of pregnancy. The receptors stem from a female donor with multiple sclerosis, enrolled in a pregnancy study. Both conserved end residues are part of each CDR3. D genes are given only for firm matches.

j_gene: TRBJ2-1
v_gene: TRBV19
d_gene: TRBD2
len: 13
CDR3aa: CASSALAGDEQFF

j_gene: TRBJ2-7
v_gene: TRBV4-1
d_gene: .
len: 14
CDR3aa: CASSSAVSSYEQYF

j_gene: TRBJ2-7
v_gene: TRBV27
d_gene: TRBD1
len: 11
CDR3aa: CASSTRDREYF

j_gene: TRBJ2-7
v_gene: TRBV29-1
d_gene: .
len: 14
CDR3aa: CSVELATSSYEQYF

j_gene: TRBJ2-2
v_gene: TRBV5-3
d_gene: .
len: 15
CDR3aa: CARRNGLSDTGELFF

j_gene: TRBJ2-3
v_gene: TRBV2
d_gene: .
len: 12
CDR3aa: CASRTSTDTQYF

j_gene: TRBJ2-3
v_gene: TRBV2
d_gene: TRBD2
len: 15
CDR3aa: CASNPGTTSTDTQYF

j_gene: TRBJ2-3
v_gene: TRBV6-5
d_gene: .
len: 15
CDR3aa: CASSYLNSGTDTQYF

j_gene: TRBJ1-5
v_gene: TRBV29-1
d_gene: TRBD1
len: 14
CDR3aa: CSVGTGASNQPQHF

j_gene: TRBJ1-5
v_gene: TRBV7-9
d_gene: TRBD1
len: 14
CDR3aa: CASSLTGDYQPQHF

j_gene: TRBJ1-2
v_gene: TRBV9
d_gene: .
len: 12
CDR3aa: CASSDRAYGYTF

j_gene: TRBJ2-2
v_gene: TRBV6-1
d_gene: .
len: 14
CDR3aa: CASSAEGDTGELFF

j_gene: TRBJ2-2
v_gene: TRBV5-1
d_gene: .
len: 13
CDR3aa: CASSTGTTGELFF

j_gene: TRBJ2-1
v_gene: TRBV29-1
d_gene: .
len: 13
CDR3aa: CSVQGGRYNEQFF

j_gene: TRBJ2-7
v_gene: TRBV5-1
d_gene: TRBD1
len: 18
CDR3aa: CASSRRFTGTGGSYEQYF

j_gene: TRBJ2-2
v_gene: TRBV7-9
d_gene: TRBD1
len: 15
CDR3aa: CASSSGTGVPGELFF

j_gene: TRBJ1-4
v_gene: TRBV7-9
d_gene: .
len: 13
CDR3aa: CASSFTTNEKLFF

j_gene: TRBJ1-5
v_gene: TRBV27
d_gene: TRBD1
len: 14
CDR3aa: CASSIDRGYQPQHF

j_gene: TRBJ2-1
v_gene: TRBV28
d_gene: TRBD1
len: 16
CDR3aa: CASSSYKIGQGNEQFF

j_gene: TRBJ2-1
v_gene: TRBV29-1
d_gene: .
len: 14
CDR3aa: CSVVGRVSYNEQFF

j_gene: TRBJ2-4
v_gene: TRBV4-2
d_gene: .
len: 17
CDR3aa: CASSQETQGRAKNIQYF

j_gene: TRBJ2-5
v_gene: TRBV7-8
d_gene: .
len: 16
CDR3aa: CASSLARPLAEETQYF

j_gene: TRBJ1-5
v_gene: TRBV6-6
d_gene: .
len: 14
CDR3aa: CASNPTGSNQPQHF

j_gene: TRBJ2-7
v_gene: TRBV6-5
d_gene: .
len: 16
CDR3aa: CASSYALGGGAYEQYF

j_gene: TRBJ2-1
v_gene: TRBV4-1
d_gene: .
len: 13
CDR3aa: CASSHDGLSEQFF

j_gene: TRBJ1-1
v_gene: TRBV5-1
d_gene: TRBD1
len: 18
CDR3aa: CASSLAWDRAFTNTEAFF

j_gene: TRBJ2-1
v_gene: TRBV7-9
d_gene: TRBD1
len: 12
CDR3aa: CASSSGGDEQFF

j_gene: TRBJ2-7
v_gene: TRBV4-3
d_gene: .
len: 15
CDR3aa: CASSQDEEGPYEQYF

j_gene: TRBJ2-7
v_gene: TRBV10-3
d_gene: .
len: 13
CDR3aa: CAISELVKYEQYF

j_gene: TRBJ2-1
v_gene: TRBV27
d_gene: TRBD2
len: 17
CDR3aa: CASSLSGKLAGHNEQFF

j_gene: TRBJ2-6
v_gene: TRBV28
d_gene: TRBD1
len: 18
CDR3aa: CASSNPGQVHSGANVLTF

j_gene: TRBJ2-3
v_gene: TRBV7-2
d_gene: TRBD2
len: 15
CDR3aa: CASSFTSGSTDTQYF

j_gene: TRBJ1-3
v_gene: TRBV28
d_gene: .
len: 14
CDR3aa: CASRTGFAGNTIYF

j_gene: TRBJ2-1
v_gene: TRBV27
d_gene: .
len: 15
CDR3aa: CASSFAGRRYNEQFF

j_gene: TRBJ2-1
v_gene: TRBV6-1
d_gene: .
len: 15
CDR3aa: CASSEPSDRYNEQFF

j_gene: TRBJ2-3
v_gene: TRBV7-7
d_gene: TRBD2
len: 19
CDR3aa: CASSSGLAGGGNPEDTQYF

j_gene: TRBJ2-1
v_gene: TRBV19
d_gene: TRBD2
len: 15
CDR3aa: CASSILAGGPGEQFF

j_gene: TRBJ2-1
v_gene: TRBV6-1
d_gene: .
len: 16
CDR3aa: CASSEEVAGSYNEQFF

j_gene: TRBJ2-2
v_gene: TRBV27
d_gene: .
len: 14
CDR3aa: CASSYLAPTGELFF

j_gene: TRBJ1-1
v_gene: TRBV5-5
d_gene: .
len: 13
CDR3aa: CASSLGSSPEAFF

j_gene: TRBJ1-3
v_gene: TRBV5-1
d_gene: TRBD1
len: 16
CDR3aa: CASSPPDRSSGNTIYF

j_gene: TRBJ1-1
v_gene: TRBV4-1
d_gene: TRBD1
len: 13
CDR3aa: CASSYTGDTEAFF

j_gene: TRBJ2-2
v_gene: TRBV4-1
d_gene: TRBD1
len: 15
CDR3aa: CASSLSRQGIGELFF

j_gene: TRBJ2-7
v_gene: TRBV27
d_gene: TRBD2
len: 13
CDR3aa: CASSLGGGNEQYF

j_gene: TRBJ1-2
v_gene: TRBV27
d_gene: .
len: 13
CDR3aa: CASSLLGGSGYTF

j_gene: TRBJ2-7
v_gene: TRBV7-9
d_gene: .
len: 13
CDR3aa: CASSLGLAYEQYF

j_gene: TRBJ2-3
v_gene: TRBV27
d_gene: TRBD2
len: 13
CDR3aa: CASSLAGADTQYF

j_gene: TRBJ2-3
v_gene: TRBV27
d_gene: .
len: 12
CDR3aa: CASSPNTDTQYF

j_gene: TRBJ1-5
v_gene: TRBV19
d_gene: .
len: 14
CDR3aa: CASSLSLSNQPQHF

j_gene: TRBJ2-7
v_gene: TRBV2
d_gene: TRBD1
len: 14
CDR3aa: CASSEAAGQAVQYF